The 5 T cell receptor beta chains below were found in one sample sequenced in a study of blood T cell repertoires in COVID-19. Clones were sequenced by immunoSEQ multiplex PCR, and TCRdb holds only the in-frame ones, with some missing. The sample has approximately 140,000 clones; just over 85% are singletons. Sequencing was performed on peripheral blood. The receptors shown here come from a woman aged 60-70 years with acute or convalescent COVID-19.

This chain links TRBV27 with TRBJ1-1, with 8 bases aligning to TRBD1. CDR3 length: 16 residues. J was trimmed by 5 bases and V by 9 bases; bases with no gene match: 17. From germline, CDR1 is MNHEY and CDR2 SMNVEV (reference sequence). This CDR3 reads CARLTQGARDRTEAFF. CDR3 coding DNA: TGTGCCAGACTAACCCAGGGGGCGCGGGATAGAACTGAAGCTTTCTTT.

The chain carries TRBV18 and TRBJ1-6; TRBD1 is a possible D gene (5 bases). Germline CDR1 reads KGHSH; CDR2 reads LQKENI. The CDR3 has 15 residues. Deletions cut 2 bases from V and 11 bases from J, with 16 bases between. As DNA, the CDR3 is TGTGCCAGCTCACCATCCGGGGGGGATTCTACACCCCTCCACTTT. The encoded protein is CASSPSGGDSTPLHF.

The genes are TRBV27 and TRBJ2-7; 8 bases fit TRBD2. The germline gives CDR1 MNHEY, CDR2 SMNVEV (reference sequence). V trimming: 3 bases; J trimming: 5 bases; junction bases outside the gene matches: 9. This CDR3 has 15 residues. The CDR3 is CASSFGRGGLNEQYF. CDR3 in DNA: TGTGCCAGCAGTTTCGGCCGGGGGGGTTTGAACGAGCAGTACTTC.

V is TRBV6-2 or TRBV6-3 and J is TRBJ2-1, with 11 bases identical to TRBD2. Germline V lookup: CDR1 MNHEY, CDR2 SVGEGT. This CDR3 spans 17 amino acids. J lost 4 bases, V lost 4 bases, and 9 bases had no gene match. The CDR3 is CASSSTLAGGPYNEQFF. CDR3 in DNA: TGTGCCAGCAGTTCAACTCTAGCGGGGGGCCCATACAATGAGCAGTTCTTC.

The rearrangement joins TRBV7-2 to TRBJ2-1; 7 nucleotides match TRBD1. CDR1 is SGHTA, CDR2 FQGNSA, per germline. With 4 bases clipped from V and 1 base from J, the junction kept 10 bases outside the gene matches. The CDR3 runs 17 residues. CDR3 region: CASSSTSTGTSYNEQFF. DNA of the CDR3: TGTGCCAGCAGCTCTACGTCGACAGGGACATCCTACAATGAGCAGTTCTTC.